This T cell receptor beta chain is drawn from a study of cytomegalovirus exposure and HLA in healthy donors. Whole-study findings and limits: Per a prior analysis, the majority of TCR beta V segments were productive roughly 87% or roughly 30% of the time. The study listed under 200 cytomegalovirus-associated TCR beta chains. CMV antigen specificity was confirmed in vitro for three CMV-associated chains.

On this clone: What it binds is unknown.

The V segment lost 2 bases and the J segment 6 bases; nucleotides outside the gene matches: 8. This CDR3 has 15 amino acids. Germline V CDR1 and CDR2: ENHRY, SYGVKD. The PCR made use of 60 Vbeta and 13 Jbeta primers. Using immunoSEQ multiplex PCR, the repertoire was profiled, and TCRdb retains in-frame clones only, with some absent. The table records approximately 160,000 clones, 65% to 85% of them present only once. This rearrangement joins TRBV10-3 to TRBJ2-5; TRBD2 agrees at 8 bases. The source material was PBMCs. The sequence came from a woman in her forties in good health and CMV-seropositive. The CDR3 sequence is CAISEVGTRAQTQYF. The CDR3 region has the DNA TGTGCCATCAGTGAGGTTGGGACTAGGGCGCAGACCCAGTACTTC.